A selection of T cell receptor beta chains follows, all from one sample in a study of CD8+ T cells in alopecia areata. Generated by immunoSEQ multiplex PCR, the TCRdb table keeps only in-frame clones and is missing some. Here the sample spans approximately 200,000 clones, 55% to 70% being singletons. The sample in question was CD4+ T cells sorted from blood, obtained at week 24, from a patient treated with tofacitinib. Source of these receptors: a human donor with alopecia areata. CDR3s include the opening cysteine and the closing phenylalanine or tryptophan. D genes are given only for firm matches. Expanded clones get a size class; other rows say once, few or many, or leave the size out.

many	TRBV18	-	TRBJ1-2	TGTGCCAGCTCCCCCCGGGGTCCAGGGGATCTTTCCTATGGCTACACCTTC	CASSPRGPGDLSYGYTF
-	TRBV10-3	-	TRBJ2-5	TGTGCCATCAGTGTTGGGGAGACCCAGTACTTC	CAISVGETQYF
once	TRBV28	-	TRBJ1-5	TGTGCCAGCTCTTGGGGAGTAAATCAGCCCCAGCATTTT	CASSWGVNQPQHF
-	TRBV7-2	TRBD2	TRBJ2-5	TGTGCCAGCAGCCCACTAGCGACCGCGGTGACCCAGTACTTC	CASSPLATAVTQYF
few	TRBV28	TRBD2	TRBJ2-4	TGTGCCAGCAGTTTGGGACTAGCGAACATTCAGTACTTC	CASSLGLANIQYF
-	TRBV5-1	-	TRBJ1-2	TGCGCCAGCAGCCCAGAAGGACAAGGCGGCTACACCTTC	CASSPEGQGGYTF
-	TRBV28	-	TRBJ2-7	TGTGCCAGCAGTTTGTTGGCACCCACCTACGAGCAGTACTTC	CASSLLAPTYEQYF
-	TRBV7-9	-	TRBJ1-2	TGTGCCAGCAGCTTATCACAGGGCTACACCTTC	CASSLSQGYTF
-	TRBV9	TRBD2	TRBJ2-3	TGTGCCAGCACGAATAGCGGGGGAAGCACAGATACGCAGTATTTT	CASTNSGGSTDTQYF
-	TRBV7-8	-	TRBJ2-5	TGTGCCAGCAGCTTAGGGACCGGGGGGCATGGGGAGACCCAGTACTTC	CASSLGTGGHGETQYF
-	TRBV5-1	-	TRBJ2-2	TGCGCCAGCAGCCTGGGAAGCGTCAGGACCGGGGAGCTGTTTTTT	CASSLGSVRTGELFF
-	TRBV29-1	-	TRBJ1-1	TGCAGCGTTGGGGTCACGGGATCCTCCCTAGTAGCTTTCTTT	CSVGVTGSSLVAFF
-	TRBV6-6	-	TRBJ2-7	TGTGCCAGCATCTTACTGTGGACTACAAGACCCGAGCAGTACTTC	CASILLWTTRPEQYF
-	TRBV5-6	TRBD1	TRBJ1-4	TGTGCCAGCAGCACCCCGGGACAGGGCCACCCTAATGAAAAACTGTTTTTT	CASSTPGQGHPNEKLFF
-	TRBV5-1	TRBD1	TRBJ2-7	TGCGCCAGCAGCATTTCCCCCGGGACAGGGACCTACGAGCAGTACTTC	CASSISPGTGTYEQYF
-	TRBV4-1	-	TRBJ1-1	TGCGCCAGCAGCCAAGATCTGAGGGGAGAATACACTGAAGCTTTCTTT	CASSQDLRGEYTEAFF
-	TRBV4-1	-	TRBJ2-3	TGCGCCAGCAGCCAATCTCCGGGTAGTTTAACAGATACGCAGTATTTT	CASSQSPGSLTDTQYF
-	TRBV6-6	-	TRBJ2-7	TGTGCCAGCAGCCGGCTACAGGGCTACGAGCAGTACTTC	CASSRLQGYEQYF
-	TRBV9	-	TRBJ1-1	TGTGCCAGCAGCGCTGCGCTGGACACTGAAGCTTTCTTT	CASSAALDTEAFF
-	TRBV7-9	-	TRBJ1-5	TGTGCCAGCAGCTTACACCTAGGGGATAATCAGCCCCAGCATTTT	CASSLHLGDNQPQHF
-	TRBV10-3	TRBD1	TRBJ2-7	TGTGCCATCAGTCCATGGGACAGCTACGAGCAGTACTTC	CAISPWDSYEQYF
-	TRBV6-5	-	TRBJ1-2	TGTGCCAGCAGTTACTCGGTGTCCCAGTGGTATGGCTACACCTTC	CASSYSVSQWYGYTF
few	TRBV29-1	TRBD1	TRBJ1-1	TGCAGCGTTCGGACAGGGGGGGTGACCACTGAAGCTTTCTTT	CSVRTGGVTTEAFF
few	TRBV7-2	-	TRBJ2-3	TGTGCCAGCAGCTTAGACTTTTCGGCAGATACGCAGTATTTT	CASSLDFSADTQYF
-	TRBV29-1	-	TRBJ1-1	TGCAGCGTTAGCCAAGGTTTCTCGAACACTGAAGCTTTCTTT	CSVSQGFSNTEAFF
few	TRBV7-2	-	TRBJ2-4	TGTGCCAGCAGCTTAGTGGCAGAAAACATTCAGTACTTC	CASSLVAENIQYF
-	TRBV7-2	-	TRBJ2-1	TGTGCCAGCAGCCTCGGGGGCATGAGTGAGCAGTTCTTC	CASSLGGMSEQFF
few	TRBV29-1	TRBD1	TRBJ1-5	TGCAGCGTTGGACAGGGAAATCAGCCCCAGCATTTT	CSVGQGNQPQHF
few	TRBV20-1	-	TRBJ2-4	TGCAGCTGGGGGTTTGAGGACATTCAGTACTTC	CSWGFEDIQYF
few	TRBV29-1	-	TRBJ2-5	TGCAGCGCCCCCCTCTCGAGGCGACCCACGACCCAGTACTTC	CSAPLSRRPTTQYF
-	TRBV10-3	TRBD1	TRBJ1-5	TGTGCCATCAGTAGGACAGGGAATAGCAATCAGCCCCAGCATTTT	CAISRTGNSNQPQHF
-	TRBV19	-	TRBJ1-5	TGTGCCAGTAGTGGGGGGCGCCGCAATCAGCCCCAGCATTTT	CASSGGRRNQPQHF
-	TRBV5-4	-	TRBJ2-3	TGTGCCAGCAGCTTGGCCGGGGGATACACAGATACGCAGTATTTT	CASSLAGGYTDTQYF
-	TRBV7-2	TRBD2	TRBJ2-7	TGTGCCAGCACTATTAGCGGGAGTGTCTACGAGCAGTACTTC	CASTISGSVYEQYF
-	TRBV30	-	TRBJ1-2	TGTGCCTGGAGTGTACAGAAGGCTGAGACCTTC	CAWSVQKAETF
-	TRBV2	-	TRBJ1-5	TGTGCCAGCAGTGAAGGACAGGCTTATCAGCCCCAGCATTTT	CASSEGQAYQPQHF
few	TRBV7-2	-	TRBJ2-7	TGTGCCAGCAGCCCTCGGAGGGACGAGCAGTACTTC	CASSPRRDEQYF
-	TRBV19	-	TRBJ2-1	TGTGCCAGTAGTCGCATTGCCTACAATGAGCAGTTCTTC	CASSRIAYNEQFF
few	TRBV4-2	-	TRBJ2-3	TGTGCCAGCAGCCAAGGAGGCGTCCGTACAGATACGCAGTATTTT	CASSQGGVRTDTQYF
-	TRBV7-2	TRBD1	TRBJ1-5	TGTGCCAGCAGCACGGGACAGGGGCAGCAGCCCCAGCATTTT	CASSTGQGQQPQHF
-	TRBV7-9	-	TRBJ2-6	TGTGCCAGCAGCCCAGGCTCTTCTGGGGCCAACGTCCTGACTTTC	CASSPGSSGANVLTF
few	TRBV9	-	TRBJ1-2	TGTGCCAGCAGCGTAGGACAGAAATATGGCTACACCTTC	CASSVGQKYGYTF
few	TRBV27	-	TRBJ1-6	TGTGCCAGCAGTCTCGAGGGGAATTCACCCCTCCACTTT	CASSLEGNSPLHF
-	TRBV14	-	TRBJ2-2	TGTGCCAGCAGCCCACTTCGCGGGACCACCGGGGAGCTGTTTTTT	CASSPLRGTTGELFF
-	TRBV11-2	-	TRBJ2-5	TGTGCCAGCAGCATTGGCCAACTGGGAGAGACCCAGTACTTC	CASSIGQLGETQYF
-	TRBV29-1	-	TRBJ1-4	TGCAGCGGCCGGGACACCCGGGATGAAAAACTGTTTTTT	CSGRDTRDEKLFF
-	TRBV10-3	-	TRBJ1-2	TGTGCCATCAGAGGACCGAATGCTATCTACACCTTC	CAIRGPNAIYTF
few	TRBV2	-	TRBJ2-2	TGTGCCCAAAACCCTCAGAACACCGGGGAGCTGTTTTTT	CAQNPQNTGELFF
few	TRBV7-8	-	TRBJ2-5	TGTGCCAGCAACCCCTTCGCCCAAGAGACCCAGTACTTC	CASNPFAQETQYF
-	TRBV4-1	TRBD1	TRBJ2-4	TGCGCCAGCAGCAGAGACTGGGCAGGGGGCAACGGGGCCAAAAACATTCAGTACTTC	CASSRDWAGGNGAKNIQYF
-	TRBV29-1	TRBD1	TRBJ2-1	TGCAGCGTTAAAAGGGGGCAGGGTCTAAGGGATGAGCAGTTCTTC	CSVKRGQGLRDEQFF
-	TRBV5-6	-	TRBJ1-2	TGTGCCAGCAGCTGGATGTACGGCGCGGAGAACTATGGCTACACCTTC	CASSWMYGAENYGYTF
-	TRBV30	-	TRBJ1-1	TGTGCCTGGAGCGGCCGGGGGCAAACTGAAGCTTTCTTT	CAWSGRGQTEAFF
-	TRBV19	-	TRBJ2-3	TGTGCCAGTAGTGCCCCCACAGGGCGCCGCACAGATACGCAGTATTTT	CASSAPTGRRTDTQYF